The 23 T cell receptor beta chains below come from one sample, sequenced in a study of blood T cell repertoires in COVID-19. The table came from immunoSEQ multiplex PCR; TCRdb's copy has only in-frame clones and leaves some out. The sample has a few hundred thousand clones; about 87% are singletons. The sample comprised peripheral blood. Receptors originate from a woman aged 50 to 60 with acute or convalescent COVID-19.

The gene calls are TRBV28 and TRBJ1-4, with no clear D. This CDR3 region has 12 residues. Germline CDR1 reads MDHEN; CDR2 reads SYDVKM. V lost 6 bases to trimming and J lost 8 bases, with 10 bases between them. The CDR3 loop reads CASSSRREKLFF. The CDR3 nucleotides are TGTGCCAGCAGCTCCCGGAGGGAAAAACTGTTTTTT.

The J gene is TRBJ1-1, the V gene TRBV20-1; no clear D gene. V lost 5 bases to trimming and J lost 10 bases, with 17 bases between them. The CDR3 consists of 12 residues. Germline CDR1 is DFQATT and CDR2 is SNEGSKA (reference sequence). CDR3 bases: TGCAGTGCTTGTGAGGGAGATTTGACAGCTTTCTTT. Residues: CSACEGDLTAFF.

The gene calls are TRBV7-3 and TRBJ2-2; D is unresolved. Germline CDR1 reads SGHTA; CDR2 reads FQGTGA. The CDR3 extends over 17 amino acids. V was clipped by 1 base and J by 0 bases, with 12 bases between them. The CDR3 nucleotides are TGTGCCAGCAGCTTAAATCCCCTAGGTCCGAACACCGGGGAGCTGTTTTTT. Protein product: CASSLNPLGPNTGELFF.

This clone turned up a few times. The chain uses TRBV5-4 and TRBJ2-7, with TRBD2 as a possible D gene (6 bases). Germline V lookup: CDR1 SGHNT, CDR2 YYREEE (reference sequence). V shed 2 bases and J shed 12 bases, with 15 bases lying between them. The CDR3 covers 12 residues. The CDR3 loop is CASSFMGGEAYF. The CDR3 nucleotides read TGTGCCAGCAGCTTCATGGGGGGAGAGGCGTACTTC.

The rearrangement links TRBV4-3 to TRBJ1-2, with 10 bases identical to TRBD1. This CDR3 contains 14 residues. V gave up 3 bases and J gave up 6 bases; unmatched junction bases: 4. Germline V gene sequence: CDR1 LGHNA, CDR2 YSLEER. The CDR3 coding sequence is TGCGCCAGCAGCCATACCGGGACAGGGGATGGCTACACCTTC. This gives the protein CASSHTGTGDGYTF.

The V gene is TRBV10-3, the J gene TRBJ2-7, with 8 bases aligning to TRBD2. The J segment lost 2 bases and the V segment lost 0 bases, leaving 9 bases of the junction unmatched. Germline CDR1 reads ENHRY; CDR2 reads SYGVKD. This CDR3 is built from 17 residues. CDR3 sequence (DNA): TGTGCCATCAGTGAGTCTTTTGCAACTAGCGGAACCTACGAGCAGTACTTC. Residues: CAISESFATSGTYEQYF.

The chain employs TRBV5-1 and TRBJ1-1; a weak D match, TRBD1 (5 bases). The CDR3 loop spans 14 amino acids. V lost 0 bases to trimming and J lost 3 bases, with 9 bases between them. CDR1 SGHRS and CDR2 YFSETQ come from the germline V gene. The CDR3 spells CASSLVGLHTEAFF. The CDR3 bases are TGCGCCAGCAGCTTGGTGGGACTCCACACTGAAGCTTTCTTT.

The rearrangement links TRBV5-1 to TRBJ2-5, with 8 nucleotides matching TRBD1. With 0 bases clipped from V and 4 bases from J, the junction kept 8 bases outside the gene matches. Germline lookup yields CDR1 SGHRS and CDR2 YFSETQ. This CDR3 comprises 16 residues. The CDR3 coding sequence is TGCGCCAGCAGCTTGGCCCCGCAGGGGGCAGGAGAGACCCAGTACTTC. Amino acids: CASSLAPQGAGETQYF. Combining the CDR3 with reference TRBV5-1 and TRBJ2-5 gives the whole variable domain KAGVTQTPRYLIKTRGQQVTLSCSPISGHRSVSWYQQTPGQGLQFLFEYFSETQRNKGNFPGRFSGRQFSNSRSEMNVSTLELGDSALYLCASSLAPQGAGETQYFGPGTRLLVL.

Turning to this clone: Other nucleotide sequences from this sample produce the same CDR3. This sequence joins TRBV28 and TRBJ1-5; 9 nucleotides line up with TRBD1. The length of the CDR3 is 14 residues. V was pared by 4 bases and J by 4 bases, with 2 bases of the junction left unmatched. Germline V gene data show CDR1 as MDHEN and CDR2 as SYDVKM. The CDR3 spells CASSSGQGNQPQHF. The CDR3 DNA follows: TGTGCCAGCAGTTCAGGACAGGGGAATCAGCCCCAGCATTTT.

J is TRBJ2-2 and V is TRBV6-5, with D uncertain. The V end lost 5 bases, the J end lost 1 base, and 5 bases lay between the germline ends. This CDR3 comprises 13 residues. From germline, CDR1 is MNHEY and CDR2 SVGAGI. CDR3 loop: CASSTQNTGELFF. For the CDR3, the DNA is TGTGCCAGCAGTACTCAGAACACCGGGGAGCTGTTTTTT.

In its sample, this clone was seen once. This rearrangement joins TRBV5-5 to TRBJ1-1; D not resolved. Germline V lookup: CDR1 SGHKS, CDR2 YYEKEE (reference sequence). Deletions cut 8 bases from V and 1 base from J, with 12 bases between. The CDR3 length is 13 residues. CDR3 amino acids: CASLKQANTEAFF. CDR3 sequence (DNA): TGTGCCAGTCTCAAGCAGGCGAACACTGAAGCTTTCTTT. The full variable domain, in which reference TRBV5-5 and TRBJ1-1 provide the parts outside the CDR3, is DAGVTQSPTHLIKTRGQQVTLRCSPISGHKSVSWYQQVLGQGPQFIFQYYEKEERGRGNFPDRFSARQFPNYSSELNVNALLLGDSALYLCASLKQANTEAFFGQGTRLTVV.

CDR3 bases: TGTGCCAGCAGCCAAGTTAGGACAGGGGGCACAGATACGCAGTATTTT. It specifies CASSQVRTGGTDTQYF. The chain employs TRBV4-2 and TRBJ2-3, with 9 nucleotides matching TRBD1. This CDR3 is 16 amino acids long. V shed 1 base and J 1 base; nucleotides not matched to a gene: 3. CDR1 is LGHNA and CDR2 is YNFKEQ in the germline V gene.

V is TRBV28 and J is TRBJ1-1; 10 nucleotides line up with TRBD1. This CDR3 has 15 amino acids. With V trimmed by 9 bases and J by 0 bases, 7 bases remained unmatched. Germline V gene data show CDR1 as MDHEN and CDR2 as SYDVKM. CDR3 loop: CASFRDRGMNTEAFF. Written as DNA, the CDR3 is TGTGCCAGTTTCCGGGACAGGGGCATGAACACTGAAGCTTTCTTT.

V and J are TRBV18 and TRBJ1-1; D is unresolved. Germline V CDR1 and CDR2: KGHSH, LQKENI. This CDR3 has 14 residues. Between the trimmed V and J ends, which lost 5 bases and 0 bases, there was a span of 10 bases. CDR3 DNA sequence: TGTGCCAGCTCATTGACTGCTATGAACACTGAAGCTTTCTTT. Residues: CASSLTAMNTEAFF.

This rearrangement joins TRBV7-3 to TRBJ1-2; 8 nucleotides match TRBD1. V shed 6 bases and J 2 bases; nucleotides not matched to a gene: 8. Germline loops: CDR1 SGHTA, CDR2 FQGTGA. The CDR3 runs to 15 residues. CDR3 in DNA: TGTGCCAGCAGATTTTCCGGGACAGGCAACTATGGCTACACCTTC. This codes for CASRFSGTGNYGYTF. The whole variable domain, remainder taken from reference TRBV7-3 and TRBJ1-2, is GAGVSQTPSNKVTEKGKYVELRCDPISGHTALYWYRQSLGQGPEFLIYFQGTGAADDSGLPNDRFFAVRPEGSVSTLKIQRTERGDSAVYLCASRFSGTGNYGYTFGSGTRLTVV.

This sequence joins TRBV4-2 and TRBJ2-3; 12 bases align to TRBD2. CDR1 and CDR2 (germline): LGHNA, YNFKEQ. The CDR3 extends over 16 amino acids. V dropped 4 bases and J dropped 6; count of bases not matched to a gene: 8. CDR3 region: CASSPQLAGGSDTQYF. CDR3 nucleotides: TGTGCCAGCAGCCCGCAGCTAGCGGGAGGGAGCGATACGCAGTATTTT.

The V call is TRBV5-1, the J call TRBJ1-3, with a weak D call TRBD1 (5 bases). Germline V gene data show CDR1 as SGHRS and CDR2 as YFSETQ. The V end was cut by 4 bases, the J end by 7 bases, with 15 bases between. CDR3 length: 14 residues. The CDR3 region has the DNA TGCGCCAGCAGCGATCCGGACCGGGGGAACACCATATATTTT. Translated, it gives CASSDPDRGNTIYF.

This clone occurred once. The rearrangement joins TRBV3-1 (or the pseudogene TRBV3-2) to TRBJ1-1, with a possible D match to TRBD1 (6 bases). Germline CDR1 is LGHDT and CDR2 is YNNKEL (reference sequence). The CDR3 has 14 amino acids. V lost 4 bases to trimming and J lost 0 bases, with 9 bases between them. The CDR3 loop is CASSRRGMNTEAFF. CDR3 in DNA: TGTGCCAGCAGCCGCAGGGGTATGAACACTGAAGCTTTCTTT.

The V and J genes are TRBV4-1 and TRBJ1-4, with D possibly being TRBD1 (6 bases). Trimming removed 4 bases at V and 0 bases at J, with 9 bases between. Germline V CDR1 and CDR2: MGHRA, YSYEKL. The CDR3 totals 15 residues. The DNA for the CDR3 is TGCGCCAGCAGCCCCCGGACAGCAACTAATGAAAAACTGTTTTTT. Amino acid sequence: CASSPRTATNEKLFF.

The gene calls are TRBV20-1 and TRBJ2-1; 9 bases line up with TRBD2. CDR1 is DFQATT and CDR2 is SNEGSKA in the germline V gene (reference sequence). The CDR3 length is 16 residues. Trimming took 3 bases from V and 8 from J; bases not matched to a gene: 14. CDR3 loop: CSASPPLAGGPDEQFF. The CDR3 DNA follows: TGCAGTGCTAGTCCCCCCTTGGCGGGAGGGCCTGATGAGCAGTTCTTC.

The rearrangement joins TRBV4-1 to TRBJ2-5; 7 bases align to TRBD1. Losses at the gene ends were 2 bases for V and 5 bases for J; bases not matched to a gene: 5. This CDR3 is built from 14 residues. CDR1 is MGHRA, CDR2 YSYEKL, per germline. The CDR3 DNA reads as TGCGCCAGCAGCCAACCAGGGGGAAGGGAGACCCAGTACTTC. Protein: CASSQPGGRETQYF.

The rearrangement links TRBV9 to TRBJ2-7; 9 nucleotides match TRBD1. The CDR3 is made up of 15 amino acids. The V segment lost 4 bases and the J segment 3 bases; nucleotides outside the gene matches: 8. CDR1 SGDLS and CDR2 YYNGEE come from the germline V gene. The CDR3 loop is CASSPRTGEGYEQYF. The CDR3 DNA follows: TGTGCCAGCAGCCCCCGGACAGGGGAGGGCTACGAGCAGTACTTC.

V gene TRBV28 combines with J gene TRBJ2-7, with D maybe TRBD2 (6 bases). CDR1 and CDR2 (germline): MDHEN, SYDVKM. Trimming pared 5 bases from V and 1 base from J, leaving 12 bases between. CDR3 length: 14 amino acids. CDR3 protein: CASSRWGRSYEQYF. The CDR3 nucleotides are TGTGCCAGCAGTCGGTGGGGGAGGTCCTACGAGCAGTACTTC.